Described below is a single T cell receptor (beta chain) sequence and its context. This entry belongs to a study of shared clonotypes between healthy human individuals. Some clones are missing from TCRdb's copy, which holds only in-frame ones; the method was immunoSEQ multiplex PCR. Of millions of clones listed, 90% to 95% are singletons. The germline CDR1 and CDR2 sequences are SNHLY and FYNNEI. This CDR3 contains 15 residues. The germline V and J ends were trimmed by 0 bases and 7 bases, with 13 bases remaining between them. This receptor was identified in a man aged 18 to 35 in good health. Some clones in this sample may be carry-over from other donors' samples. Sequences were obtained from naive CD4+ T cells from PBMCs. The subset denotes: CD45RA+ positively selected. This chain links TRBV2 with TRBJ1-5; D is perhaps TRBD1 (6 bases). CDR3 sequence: CASSEAGQGWQPQHF. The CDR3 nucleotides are TGTGCCAGCAGTGAAGCGGGGCAGGGGTGGCAGCCCCAGCATTTT.